The 31 T cell receptor beta chains presented below share a single source sample, sequenced in a study of blood T cell repertoires in COVID-19. TCRdb's table, derived via immunoSEQ multiplex PCR, lists solely in-frame clones and lacks some. The table shows over 60,000 clones, with around 76% occurring only once. Sequencing was performed on peripheral blood. All receptors derive from a woman of 80 years or more with acute or convalescent COVID-19.

This clone was recorded a few times. J is TRBJ1-2 and V is TRBV28; no definite D call. Trimming shortened V by 5 bases and J by 0 bases, and 13 bases separated the two germline ends. The CDR3 length is 15 residues. The germline V gene has CDR1 MDHEN and CDR2 SYDVKM. The CDR3 spells CASSPPGVANYGYTF. CDR3 nucleotide sequence: TGTGCCAGCAGTCCCCCCGGAGTAGCTAACTATGGCTACACCTTC.

This clone occurred a few times. This sequence joins TRBV6-2 or TRBV6-3 and TRBJ2-1, with TRBD2 identical over 16 bases. The CDR3 runs to 18 residues. The trim removed 5 bases at V and 4 bases at J, leaving 8 bases unmatched. Germline V gene lookup returns CDR1 MNHEY and CDR2 SVGEGT. The CDR3 sequence: CASSHGGLAGGPYNEQFF. Written as DNA, the CDR3 is TGTGCCAGCAGTCACGGGGGACTAGCGGGAGGGCCGTACAATGAGCAGTTCTTC.

The chain joins TRBV19 to TRBJ2-6; D remains unclear. The CDR3 loop spans 14 amino acids. Trimming took 6 bases from V and 0 from J, leaving 6 bases between them. The germline V gene encodes CDR1 LNHDA and CDR2 SQIVND (reference sequence). CDR3 region: CASSGDSGANVLTF. In nucleotides, the CDR3 is TGTGCCAGTAGCGGAGACTCTGGGGCCAACGTCCTGACTTTC.

This clone was recorded once. The chain recombines TRBV5-1 with TRBJ2-6, with D tentatively TRBD2 (6 bases). The CDR3 loop spans 15 amino acids. The V end was cut by 5 bases, the J end by 3 bases, with 12 bases between. Germline V gene data show CDR1 as SGHRS and CDR2 as YFSETQ. The chain's CDR3 is CASRGTPHGANVLTF. DNA for the CDR3: TGCGCCAGCAGGGGGACTCCCCATGGGGCCAACGTCCTGACTTTC.

V usage is TRBV27 and J usage is TRBJ1-1; 7 bases are a match to TRBD1. The CDR3 covers 16 residues. J lost 0 bases, V lost 5 bases, and 9 bases had no gene match. Germline-derived CDR1 and CDR2 are MNHEY and SMNVEV (reference sequence). This CDR3 is CASSLDRDRMNTEAFF. The DNA for the CDR3 is TGTGCCAGCAGTCTTGACAGGGATAGAATGAACACTGAAGCTTTCTTT.

The chain recombines TRBV6-2 or TRBV6-3 with TRBJ2-1; a weak D match, TRBD1 (6 bases). Trimming took off 5 bases at V and 7 bases at J, with 21 bases between the two ends. This CDR3 is built from 16 residues. The germline V gene has CDR1 MNHEY and CDR2 SVGEGT. CDR3 bases: TGTGCCAGCAGTAAGAGTGGGGGCGCATTCGGGAATGAGCAGTTCTTC. This codes for CASSKSGGAFGNEQFF.

The J gene is TRBJ2-1, the V gene TRBV6-4, with 11 bases fitting TRBD2. CDR1 and CDR2 from the germline V gene are MRHNA and SNTAGT. Trimming took 2 bases from V and 5 from J; bases not matched to a gene: 8. The length of the CDR3 is 17 residues. DNA for the CDR3: TGTGCCAGCAGTGACCCTCCCGGGACTAGCGGCAACAATGAGCAGTTCTTC. Encoded protein: CASSDPPGTSGNNEQFF.

This chain uses TRBV5-8 with TRBJ2-7, with 9 bases aligning to TRBD1. In germline, CDR1 is SGHTS, CDR2 YDEGEE. The CDR3 contains 13 residues. V lost 3 bases, J lost 5 bases, and 3 bases stayed unmatched. The chain's CDR3 is CASSWGTGNEQYF. The CDR3 DNA sequence: TGTGCCAGCAGCTGGGGGACAGGGAACGAGCAGTACTTC.

The chain recombines TRBV7-9 with TRBJ2-1; 9 bases line up with TRBD2. Per germline, CDR1 SEHNR and CDR2 FQNEAQ (reference sequence). The trim removed 2 bases at V and 1 base at J, leaving 6 bases unmatched. This CDR3 has 17 residues. CDR3 sequence reads: CASSLLPSGISYNEQFF. CDR3 in DNA: TGTGCCAGCAGCTTACTGCCTAGCGGGATATCCTACAATGAGCAGTTCTTC.

This chain joins TRBV7-2 and TRBJ1-5; maybe TRBD1 (6 bases). The germline V gene encodes CDR1 SGHTA and CDR2 FQGNSA. The CDR3 length is 11 residues. V shed 8 bases and J shed 9 bases, with 11 bases lying between them. As DNA, the CDR3 is TGTGCCAGCGGGTCCAGGGGGCCCCAGCATTTT. This gives the protein CASGSRGPQHF.

The rearrangement links TRBV7-7 to TRBJ2-2; 7 bases line up with TRBD1. In germline, CDR1 is SSHAT, CDR2 FNYEAQ (reference sequence). V lost 7 bases, J lost 1 base, and 3 bases stayed unmatched. This CDR3 spans 14 amino acids. CDR3 in amino acids: CASTQGVNTGELFF. The CDR3 DNA reads TGTGCCAGCACGCAGGGGGTGAACACCGGGGAGCTGTTTTTT.

The chain links TRBV7-2 to TRBJ2-5; D is unclear. CDR3 length equals 13 residues. The germline V gene encodes CDR1 SGHTA and CDR2 FQGNSA. V was shortened by 4 bases and J by 0 bases, with 6 bases between the two germline ends. DNA of the CDR3: TGTGCCAGCAGCTCGCAGTACCAAGAGACCCAGTACTTC. It codes for CASSSQYQETQYF.

This chain uses TRBV24-1 with TRBJ2-5, with TRBD1 matching over 11 bases. After removal of 3 bases from V and 4 bases from J, the junction contained 3 bases not matched to a gene. Germline CDR1 KGHDR, CDR2 SFDVKD. The length of the CDR3 is 15 residues. CDR3 DNA: TGTGCCACCAGTGATCGGACAGGGGGCCGAGAGACCCAGTACTTC. As protein: CATSDRTGGRETQYF.

The rearrangement uses TRBV29-1 and TRBJ1-1; a weak D match, TRBD1 (6 bases). This CDR3 comprises 11 residues. The germline V gene has CDR1 SQVTM and CDR2 ANQGSEA. The V end was cut by 4 bases, the J end by 8 bases, with 11 bases between. The CDR3 DNA reads TGCAGCGTTGCCCCCGGGACAGAAGCTTTCTTT. Translated: CSVAPGTEAFF.

This sequence joins TRBV28 and TRBJ1-5; D gene unclear. The CDR3 is made up of 12 amino acids. V shed 5 bases and J shed 9 bases, with 11 bases lying between them. Germline V CDR1 and CDR2: MDHEN, SYDVKM. CDR3 DNA: TGTGCCAGCAGTACCTCTATGAGGCCCCAGCATTTT. Protein sequence: CASSTSMRPQHF.

This clone was detected a few times. The chain couples TRBV11-2 to TRBJ1-2, with 9 bases that match TRBD1. Germline CDR1 and CDR2: SGHAT and FQNNGV. The CDR3 totals 15 residues. V trimming: 1 base; J trimming: 5 bases; junction bases outside the gene matches: 5. The CDR3 nucleotides read TGTGCCAGCAGCTTAGGACAGGGGGTGGTTTATGGCTACACCTTC. It specifies CASSLGQGVVYGYTF.

This clone was found once. The rearrangement links TRBV30 to TRBJ2-1, with TRBD2 matching 8 bases. The CDR3 sequence is 15 residues long. CDR1 is GTSNPN and CDR2 is SVGIG in the germline V gene (reference sequence). Trimming took 0 bases from V and 3 from J; bases not matched to a gene: 4. The CDR3 is CAWSVRSGIYNEQFF. DNA for the CDR3: TGTGCCTGGAGTGTACGTAGCGGGATCTACAATGAGCAGTTCTTC.

In this sample, this clone turned up a few times. This chain links TRBV12-5 with TRBJ2-5; weak D call: TRBD2 (6 bases). The V end lost 7 bases, the J end lost 5 bases, and 17 bases lay between the germline ends. The CDR3 extends over 14 amino acids. Germline V gene lookup returns CDR1 LGHNT and CDR2 FRNRAP. The CDR3 nucleotides are TGTGCTAGTGCCTCAGGCGGGATAGGCGAGACCCAGTACTTC. Protein sequence: CASASGGIGETQYF.

The chain links TRBV3-1 (or the pseudogene TRBV3-2) to TRBJ1-2; TRBD1 agrees at 11 bases. V shed 2 bases and J 5 bases; nucleotides not matched to a gene: 4. In germline, CDR1 is LGHDT, CDR2 YNNKEL (reference sequence). There are 15 residues in the CDR3. The CDR3 nucleotides are TGTGCCAGCAGCCAATGGGGACAGGGGGGGTATGGCTACACCTTC. It yields the protein CASSQWGQGGYGYTF.

The chain links TRBV28 to TRBJ2-1, with 8 bases matching TRBD2. V was clipped by 2 bases and J by 8 bases; unmatched bases: 11. Germline assignment: CDR1 MDHEN and CDR2 SYDVKM. This CDR3 has 16 amino acids. CDR3 loop: CASSLGLARGSDEQFF. The DNA of the CDR3 is TGTGCCAGCAGTTTAGGACTAGCTCGAGGTTCAGATGAGCAGTTCTTC.

The gene calls are TRBV6-2 or TRBV6-3 and TRBJ1-2; maybe TRBD1 (6 bases). The CDR3 has 16 amino acids. Trimming took off 0 bases at V and 3 bases at J, with 14 bases between the two ends. From germline, CDR1 is MNHEY and CDR2 SVGEGT. The CDR3, as DNA: TGTGCCAGCAGTTACTCGCGGGGGGCCGTGGACTATGGCTACACCTTC. Translated, it gives CASSYSRGAVDYGYTF.

The CDR3 DNA reads TGTGCCATCAGTGAGTCGGAATTTGGACACAGCTATCAGCCCCAGCATTTT. Protein: CAISESEFGHSYQPQHF. J is TRBJ1-5 and V is TRBV10-3, with D perhaps matching TRBD1 (5 bases). V shed 0 bases and J shed 5 bases, with 17 bases lying between them. The V gene's germline CDR1 is ENHRY and CDR2 SYGVKD. The CDR3 is 17 residues long.

The V and J genes are TRBV7-6 and TRBJ2-1; 10 bases match TRBD2. The CDR3 is 16 residues long. J lost 5 bases, V lost 5 bases, and 9 bases had no gene match. Germline CDR1 reads SGHVS; CDR2 reads FNYEAQ. CDR3 sequence: CASSGYSGRFNNEQFF. CDR3 in DNA: TGTGCCAGCAGCGGATATAGCGGGAGGTTTAACAATGAGCAGTTCTTC.

This chain links TRBV7-9 with TRBJ2-1, with TRBD2 matching over 9 bases. Trimming cost V 5 bases and J 4 bases; bases outside gene matches: 9. Germline-derived CDR1 and CDR2 are SEHNR and FQNEAQ (reference sequence). CDR3 length: 16 residues. The CDR3 DNA follows: TGTGCCAGCAGCCTAGGGGGCGGGAGGGCTTACAATGAGCAGTTCTTC. Its protein product is CASSLGGGRAYNEQFF.

The rearrangement joins TRBV28 to TRBJ1-1; 7 positions agree with TRBD1. Germline loops: CDR1 MDHEN, CDR2 SYDVKM. This CDR3 has 12 amino acids. J was trimmed by 5 bases and V by 4 bases; bases with no gene match: 1. The CDR3 is CASSWGQTEAFF. The CDR3 coding sequence is TGTGCCAGCAGTTGGGGACAGACTGAAGCTTTCTTT. The full variable domain, its missing parts supplied by reference TRBV28 and TRBJ1-1, is DVKVTQSSRYLVKRTGEKVFLECVQDMDHENMFWYRQDPGLGLRLIYFSYDVKMKEKGDIPEGYSVSREKKERFSLILESASTNQTSMYLCASSWGQTEAFFGQGTRLTVV.

The chain joins TRBV5-4 to TRBJ2-5; 12 bases match TRBD2. The J segment lost 3 bases and the V segment lost 4 bases, leaving 4 bases of the junction unmatched. Germline V gives CDR1 SGHNT, CDR2 YYREEE (reference sequence). The CDR3 totals 15 residues. The CDR3 here is CASSPRTSGKETQYF. As DNA, the CDR3 is TGTGCCAGCAGCCCTAGGACTAGCGGGAAAGAGACCCAGTACTTC.

CDR3 sequence reads: CASSRDRSYEQYF. In nucleotides, the CDR3 is TGTGCCAGTAGTCGTGACAGGTCCTACGAGCAGTACTTC. J is TRBJ2-7 and V is TRBV19, with D maybe TRBD1 (6 bases). CDR3 length equals 13 residues. Germline-derived CDR1 and CDR2 are LNHDA and SQIVND (reference sequence). Trimming left V 5 bases short and J 1 base short, with 9 bases between.

The chain uses TRBV2 and TRBJ1-2; 11 bases are shared with TRBD1. The germline V gene has CDR1 SNHLY and CDR2 FYNNEI. V shed 4 bases, J shed 6 bases, and the junction held 4 bases outside the gene matches. This CDR3 is 14 amino acids long. The CDR3 coding sequence is TGTGCCAGCAGTGCGGACAGGGGGCTGGATGGCTACACCTTC. Protein product: CASSADRGLDGYTF.

The rearrangement uses TRBV5-1 and TRBJ1-1, with D possibly TRBD1 on 5 matching bases. Germline assignment: CDR1 SGHRS and CDR2 YFSETQ. This CDR3 has 15 amino acids. Trimming removed 0 bases at V and 0 bases at J, with 9 bases between. CDR3 bases: TGCGCCAGCAGCTTGGACGGCAGGGTGAACACTGAAGCTTTCTTT. Translating gives CASSLDGRVNTEAFF.

This rearrangement joins TRBV5-4 to TRBJ2-5; no firm D call. Trimming shortened V by 0 bases and J by 0 bases, and 3 bases separated the two germline ends. This CDR3 has 13 amino acids. Germline loops: CDR1 SGHNT, CDR2 YYREEE (reference sequence). The CDR3 sequence: CASSLADQETQYF. Here the CDR3 DNA reads TGTGCCAGCAGCTTGGCAGACCAAGAGACCCAGTACTTC.

The chain links TRBV19 to TRBJ2-7, with 8 bases that match TRBD1. This CDR3 contains 13 residues. The J segment lost 2 bases and the V segment lost 7 bases, leaving 4 bases of the junction unmatched. The germline CDR1 and CDR2 sequences are LNHDA and SQIVND (reference sequence). CDR3: CASIGTGAYEQYF. CDR3 coding DNA: TGTGCCAGTATTGGGACAGGTGCCTACGAGCAGTACTTC.